Below, 13 T cell receptor beta chains from the same sample are listed, as sequenced in a study of blood T cell repertoires in COVID-19. Sequencing used immunoSEQ multiplex PCR; TCRdb keeps in-frame clones, though not all of them. The sample includes 250,000 to 350,000 clones, approximately 85% seen only once; the top ten take 0.7% to 1%. Specimen: peripheral blood. Every receptor here comes from a human donor with COVID-19, enrolled during active disease. The donor label of this sample is uncertain.

The chain has TRBV27 and TRBJ2-7, with 8 bases matching TRBD2. CDR1 is MNHEY and CDR2 is SMNVEV in the germline V gene (reference sequence). The CDR3 consists of 13 residues. Germline trimming cut 6 bases from V and 3 bases from J; bases unmatched to any gene: 4. CDR3 sequence: CASRQAGVYEQYF. The CDR3, as DNA: TGTGCCAGCAGGCAAGCGGGAGTCTACGAGCAGTACTTC.

The chain uses TRBV7-9 and TRBJ1-2; 8 bases line up with TRBD1. The CDR3 is made up of 13 amino acids. Germline V gene data show CDR1 as SEHNR and CDR2 as FQNEAQ (reference sequence). J was trimmed by 5 bases and V by 7 bases; bases with no gene match: 6. DNA for the CDR3: TGTGCCAGCACCCACAGGGGGGGTTATGGCTACACCTTC. The encoded protein is CASTHRGGYGYTF.

The J gene is TRBJ2-1, the V gene TRBV4-3, with 10 bases fitting TRBD2. Germline V gives CDR1 LGHNA, CDR2 YSLEER. The V gene end was trimmed by 6 bases and the J gene end by 10 bases; junction bases not matched to a gene: 15. This CDR3 region has 16 residues. The CDR3 loop is CASRDRAGGPSGEQFF. The CDR3 coding sequence is TGCGCCAGCAGGGATAGAGCGGGAGGGCCTAGCGGAGAGCAGTTCTTC.

The chain couples TRBV5-1 to TRBJ2-7, with 8 bases identical to TRBD1. The CDR3 totals 15 residues. The V segment lost 1 base and the J segment 3 bases; nucleotides outside the gene matches: 6. Germline CDR1 reads SGHRS; CDR2 reads YFSETQ. The CDR3 nucleotides read TGCGCCAGCAGCTTGCAGCCAGGGGGCGGCTACGAGCAGTACTTC. It encodes CASSLQPGGGYEQYF.

V and J are TRBV28 and TRBJ2-5; tentative D call: TRBD2 (6 bases). V shed 10 bases and J shed 4 bases, with 10 bases lying between them. The CDR3 is 11 amino acids. Germline V gene data show CDR1 as MDHEN and CDR2 as SYDVKM. CDR3 region: CAIRDLETQYF. CDR3 DNA: TGTGCCATCCGGGACTTAGAGACCCAGTACTTC.

This clone was observed a single time. The V call is TRBV4-1, the J call TRBJ2-1; 10 nucleotides agree with TRBD2. Germline assignment: CDR1 MGHRA and CDR2 YSYEKL. The CDR3 runs to 22 residues. The ends lost 2 bases at V and 8 bases at J; junction bases unmatched: 27. In nucleotides, the CDR3 is TGCGCCAGCAGCCAAAACCATAGGGCTAGCGGGAGTATAGGATATGCTTTGGATGAGCAGTTCTTC. This sequence encodes CASSQNHRASGSIGYALDEQFF.

This sequence joins TRBV28 and TRBJ1-1; D is ambiguous. This CDR3 contains 12 residues. Germline CDR1 reads MDHEN; CDR2 reads SYDVKM. V dropped 7 bases and J dropped 5 bases, with 11 bases sitting between them. CDR3 DNA sequence: TGTGCCAGCAACGAAAGCGGGACTGAAGCTTTCTTT. This sequence encodes CASNESGTEAFF.

The genes are TRBV9 and TRBJ1-1, with 7 nucleotides matching TRBD1. CDR1 and CDR2 (germline): SGDLS, YYNGEE. This CDR3 contains 13 residues. The ends lost 4 bases at V and 8 bases at J; junction bases unmatched: 8. The CDR3 region is CASSPTWDREAFF. In nucleotides, the CDR3 is TGTGCCAGCAGCCCCACCTGGGACAGAGAAGCTTTCTTT.

This rearrangement joins TRBV12-3 or TRBV12-4 to TRBJ2-7; TRBD1 is a possible D gene (5 bases). V lost 6 bases, J lost 4 bases, and 13 bases lay in between. This CDR3 has 13 amino acids. The DNA for the CDR3 is TGTGCCAGCAGGGCGCGGCAGGGTTACGAGCAGTACTTC. Its protein is CASRARQGYEQYF.

The chain has TRBV19 and TRBJ2-1; D is undetermined. This CDR3 is 17 amino acids long. From germline, CDR1 is LNHDA and CDR2 SQIVND (reference sequence). Trimming removed 4 bases at V and 1 base at J, with 17 bases between. The CDR3, as DNA: TGTGCCAGTAGTACCCGGAGACCAAGCCGGTCCTACAATGAGCAGTTCTTC. It codes for CASSTRRPSRSYNEQFF.

The chain is built from TRBV3-1 (or the pseudogene TRBV3-2) and TRBJ1-4; unclear D gene. V lost 4 bases, J lost 9 bases, and 15 bases lay in between. The length of the CDR3 is 14 residues. Germline CDR1 and CDR2: LGHDT and YNNKEL (reference sequence). Here the CDR3 reads CASSPNFPGQKLFF. CDR3 bases: TGTGCCAGCAGCCCCAACTTCCCTGGTCAAAAACTGTTTTTT.

V is TRBV2 and J is TRBJ1-1; D gene uncertain. The V end lost 8 bases, the J end lost 5 bases, and 21 bases lay between the germline ends. Germline CDR1 and CDR2: SNHLY and FYNNEI. CDR3 size: 15 residues. The chain's CDR3 is CASSGPEGGRTEAFF. Here the CDR3 DNA reads TGTGCCAGCTCCGGTCCGGAGGGAGGGAGAACTGAAGCTTTCTTT.

This clone was detected a few times. This chain joins TRBV11-3 and TRBJ2-1; TRBD1 agrees at 9 bases. Germline V gives CDR1 SGHNT, CDR2 YENEEA. V lost 5 bases to trimming and J lost 15 bases; unmatched junction nucleotides: 8. The CDR3 is 12 amino acids. In DNA, the CDR3 is TGTGCCAGCAGCCGGGACGGGACAGGGCTGTTCTTC. It yields the protein CASSRDGTGLFF.